This T cell receptor (beta chain) was recovered during a study of Ad26.COV2.S vaccination and SARS-CoV-2 variants. Germline V gives CDR1 SGHVS, CDR2 FNYEAQ. The CDR3 length is 15 residues. Trimming at V came to 1 base and at J to 4 bases, leaving 1 base not matched to a gene. Sequencing was performed with immunoSEQ multiplex PCR; in TCRdb, only in-frame clones are kept and a portion is missing. The sample carries about 440,000 clones, around 91% recorded once. Treatment of the sample: approximately 18 received Ad26.COV2.S at low or high dose, single or two shots; several received placebo; per-sample allocation not given. Day 63 after the first injection of vaccine or placebo was the sampling time. A Boston adult aged 18-55 years was the donor.

The source is a person between 18 and 65 years old who received the Ad26.COV2.S COVID-19 vaccine or a placebo. This chain links TRBV7-6 with TRBJ2-1; 10 nucleotides line up with TRBD2. The starting material was peripheral blood, obtained in a trial of Ad26.COV2.S vaccine versus placebo. The CDR3 region is CASSLVAGGYNEQFF. CDR3 in DNA: TGTGCCAGCAGCTTAGTAGCGGGAGGTTACAATGAGCAGTTCTTC.